This T cell receptor (beta chain) was recovered during a study of shared clonotypes between healthy human individuals. Study as a whole: For every donor, three CD4 naive, three CD4 memory, two CD8 naive and one CD8 memory plates were used.

The authors ran the assay at deep level. Sequencing used immunoSEQ multiplex PCR; TCRdb keeps in-frame clones, though not all of them. The data contain 950,000 to 1,100,000 clones, under 80% of them seen just once; the ten biggest clones take up approximately 1.5%. The V end was cut by 6 bases, the J end by 2 bases, with 10 bases between. The V gene's germline CDR1 is SNHLY and CDR2 FYNNEI. The CDR3 consists of 13 residues. For this clone: Its antigen remains unknown.

Study results and caveats: Since donors were few, the genetic and exposure-history diversity represented was limited. Only blood samples were collected, and tissue repertoires likely differ.

Sequences were obtained from memory CD4+ T cells sorted from blood. The subset was: CD45RA-negative fraction. The sequence derives from a man in his late teens or twenties in good health. The V and J genes are TRBV2 and TRBJ2-5, with D possibly being TRBD2 (5 bases). Written as DNA, the CDR3 is TGTGCCAGCAGGAGGGCTAGACAAGAGACCCAGTACTTC. This codes for CASRRARQETQYF. Filled out from reference TRBV2 and TRBJ2-5, the complete variable domain reads EPEVTQTPSHQVTQMGQEVILRCVPISNHLYFYWYRQILGQKVEFLVSFYNNEISEKSEIFDDQFSVERPDGSNFTLKIRSTKLEDSAMYFCASRRARQETQYFGPGTRLLVL.